What follows is one T cell receptor beta chain and its context. Its antigen remains unidentified. J lost 2 bases, V lost 2 bases, and 7 bases had no gene match. CDR1 and CDR2 (germline): MDHEN, SYDVKM. This CDR3 is built from 16 residues. The method was immunoSEQ multiplex PCR; TCRdb's version includes in-frame clones alone and lacks a portion of them. The sample lists some 2 million clones, less than 95% occurring once. The sample comes from a study of shared clonotypes between healthy human individuals. General observations from the study: Relative to clonotypes present in all four donors, those not shared had lower generation probabilities. As a rule, naive subsets had a larger estimated richness than memory subsets.

Only CD45RO-negative cells positively selected for CCR7 counted as naive CD8 cells, so terminally differentiated effector memory CD45RA+ cells were excluded. This chain links TRBV28 with TRBJ2-3; TRBD1 matches at 7 bases. This receptor was obtained from a man aged 18-30 years in good health. The specimen sequenced was naive CD8+ T cells sorted from blood. The CDR3 DNA is TGTGCCAGCAGTTTACCGGACAGGACCTACACAGATACGCAGTATTTT. Translated: CASSLPDRTYTDTQYF.